The 31 T cell receptor beta chains below all came from one sample that was sequenced in a study of blood T cell repertoires in COVID-19. Profiling relied on immunoSEQ multiplex PCR, and the TCRdb table lists in-frame clones only, not all of them. The data contain around 13,000 clones, roughly 88% of them singletons. Specimen: peripheral blood. The receptor source for this set is a human donor in a cohort sampled during active COVID-19.

The genes are TRBV6-2 or TRBV6-3 and TRBJ1-1, with D possibly TRBD1 on 5 matching bases. V lost 6 bases, J lost 5 bases, and 19 bases lay in between. The CDR3 is made up of 15 amino acids. The germline V gene encodes CDR1 MNHEY and CDR2 SVGEGT. CDR3 nucleotides: TGTGCCAGCAGCAAGGTGGGGGTTGGGACTACTGAAGCTTTCTTT. Protein product: CASSKVGVGTTEAFF.

This chain connects TRBV7-2 to TRBJ2-7; TRBD2 matches at 12 bases. The germline gives CDR1 SGHTA, CDR2 FQGNSA. The CDR3 has 19 residues. V lost 6 bases to trimming and J lost 2 bases; unmatched junction nucleotides: 17. The CDR3 protein is CASSWHLTSGGNSPYEQYF. The CDR3 coding sequence is TGTGCCAGCAGTTGGCATCTGACTAGCGGGGGAAATTCCCCCTACGAGCAGTACTTC.

The chain recombines TRBV28 with TRBJ1-2; a weak D match, TRBD1 (5 bases). V was clipped by 3 bases and J by 5 bases, with 7 bases between them. This CDR3 comprises 12 residues. Germline CDR1 MDHEN, CDR2 SYDVKM. As DNA, the CDR3 is TGTGCCAGCAGTTTTGGGGGGTATGGCTACACCTTC. Translating gives CASSFGGYGYTF.

In its sample, this clone was seen a few times. The rearrangement uses TRBV5-1 and TRBJ2-7, with TRBD1 matching 9 bases. CDR1 and CDR2 from the germline V gene are SGHRS and YFSETQ. The length of the CDR3 is 17 residues. J was trimmed by 3 bases and V by 4 bases; bases with no gene match: 14. The CDR3 coding sequence is TGCGCCAGCAGCCCCAGACGAAATTTGGACAGGGGCTACGAGCAGTACTTC. Its protein product is CASSPRRNLDRGYEQYF.

This clone was seen a single time. This chain uses TRBV27 with TRBJ1-1; possible D gene TRBD1, 6 bases. The CDR3 runs 16 residues. V was cut by 4 bases and J by 5 bases, with 20 bases left in between. Germline CDR1 MNHEY, CDR2 SMNVEV (reference sequence). The CDR3 sequence: CASSSKTQGLRTEAFF. Written as DNA, the CDR3 is TGTGCCAGCAGTTCAAAAACTCAGGGGCTCAGGACTGAAGCTTTCTTT.

The chain employs TRBV6-2 or TRBV6-3 and TRBJ2-7, with D possibly TRBD2 on 5 matching bases. Trimming shortened V by 5 bases and J by 0 bases, and 11 bases separated the two germline ends. The CDR3 contains 14 residues. Germline CDR1 is MNHEY and CDR2 is SVGEGT. The CDR3 sequence: CASSPRGYSYEQYF. The CDR3 DNA follows: TGTGCCAGCAGTCCCCGCGGGTACTCCTACGAGCAGTACTTC.

This clone was picked up a small number of times. The rearrangement uses TRBV7-8 and TRBJ1-5; 7 bases are shared with TRBD1. Unmatched junction bases numbered 6, after V lost 5 bases and J lost 8 bases. This CDR3 comprises 13 residues. Germline V gives CDR1 SGHVS, CDR2 FQNEAQ. The CDR3 spells CASSPDRREPQHF. The DNA for the CDR3 is TGTGCCAGCAGCCCGGACAGGAGGGAGCCCCAGCATTTT.

The chain links TRBV3-1 (or the pseudogene TRBV3-2) to TRBJ2-2, with 14 bases aligning to TRBD2. Germline-derived CDR1 and CDR2 are LGHDT and YNNKEL (reference sequence). This CDR3 region has 18 residues. V lost 3 bases, J lost 5 bases, and 8 bases stayed unmatched. Here the CDR3 reads CASSQEIGLAGGTGELFF. The CDR3 DNA reads as TGTGCCAGCAGCCAGGAAATCGGACTAGCGGGAGGAACCGGGGAGCTGTTTTTT.

This chain joins TRBV11-2 and TRBJ2-5, with D possibly TRBD2 on 5 matching bases. CDR3 length: 14 residues. Germline assignment: CDR1 SGHAT and CDR2 FQNNGV. V was pared by 7 bases and J by 4 bases, with 16 bases between. The chain's CDR3 is CASTNTRGGETQYF. CDR3 in DNA: TGTGCCAGCACCAACACTCGGGGTGGAGAGACCCAGTACTTC.

The V call is TRBV19, the J call TRBJ2-5, with TRBD1 matching over 8 bases. With 5 bases clipped from V and 4 bases from J, the junction kept 9 bases outside the gene matches. The CDR3 is made up of 15 amino acids. CDR1 LNHDA and CDR2 SQIVND come from the germline V gene (reference sequence). CDR3 nucleotide sequence: TGTGCCAGTAGTTCGACAGGGGCTCTAGGAGAGACCCAGTACTTC. The encoded protein is CASSSTGALGETQYF.

The rearrangement links TRBV18 to TRBJ1-6, with a possible D match to TRBD1 (6 bases). Germline V gene lookup returns CDR1 KGHSH and CDR2 LQKENI. Trimming took off 6 bases at V and 9 bases at J, with 21 bases between the two ends. The length of the CDR3 is 16 residues. This CDR3 reads CASSSQPGLQGSPLHF. CDR3 bases: TGTGCCAGCTCGTCACAACCGGGGTTACAGGGTTCACCCCTCCACTTT.

The V gene is TRBV6-6, the J gene TRBJ1-5; possibly TRBD1 for D (5 bases). The CDR3 spans 15 residues. CDR1 MNHNY and CDR2 SVGAGI come from the germline V gene (reference sequence). The V end lost 6 bases, the J end lost 1 base, and 13 bases lay between the germline ends. For the CDR3, the DNA is TGTGCCAGCAGCCCCGCAGGGTCGAGCAATCAGCCCCAGCATTTT. Residues: CASSPAGSSNQPQHF.

This clone was counted between two and nine times. The V gene is TRBV25-1, the J gene TRBJ2-1; D is possibly TRBD2 (6 bases). The CDR3 consists of 16 residues. Germline V gene lookup returns CDR1 MGHDK and CDR2 SYGVNS. Deletions cut 2 bases from V and 4 bases from J, with 15 bases between. The CDR3 protein is CASSEPRGGGYNEQFF. The CDR3 nucleotides read TGTGCCAGCAGTGAACCGCGGGGTGGGGGGTACAATGAGCAGTTCTTC. The complete variable domain, with remaining parts taken from reference TRBV25-1 and TRBJ2-1, reads EADIYQTPRYLVIGTGKKITLECSQTMGHDKMYWYQQDPGMELHLIHYSYGVNSTEKGDLSSESTVSRIRTEHFPLTLESARPSHTSQYLCASSEPRGGGYNEQFFGPGTRLTVL.

V is TRBV5-1 and J is TRBJ2-1; the D gene is possibly TRBD1 (7 bases). V was clipped by 1 base and J by 7 bases, with 15 bases between them. This CDR3 has 15 amino acids. Germline values: CDR1 SGHRS, CDR2 YFSETQ. In DNA form, the CDR3 reads TGCGCCAGCAGCTTGAGGAGGGGGCCCCGTAATGAGCAGTTCTTC. Its translation: CASSLRRGPRNEQFF.

The chain links TRBV7-6 to TRBJ1-2; maybe TRBD1 (6 bases). Germline CDR1 SGHVS, CDR2 FNYEAQ. Trimming removed 5 bases from V and 7 bases from J, with 14 bases in between. The CDR3 has 13 amino acids. The CDR3 nucleotides read TGTGCCAGCAGCCGAAGACAGGATGGTGGCTACACCTTC. It specifies CASSRRQDGGYTF.

The chain carries TRBV7-3 and TRBJ1-1; D may be TRBD1 (5 bases). Germline V gene lookup returns CDR1 SGHTA and CDR2 FQGTGA. The CDR3 is 15 residues long. V was pared by 4 bases and J by 1 base, with 13 bases between. The CDR3 loop reads CASSSTGLGNTEAFF. CDR3 coding DNA: TGTGCCAGCAGCTCGACGGGACTCGGGAACACTGAAGCTTTCTTT.

The rearrangement uses TRBV5-4 and TRBJ2-1, with unresolved D. With 2 bases removed from V and 3 bases from J, the gap between germline ends came to 12 bases. The CDR3 extends over 15 amino acids. Germline CDR1 and CDR2: SGHNT and YYREEE (reference sequence). CDR3 protein: CASSLESAIYNEQFF. In DNA, the CDR3 is TGTGCCAGCAGCTTAGAGAGCGCCATCTACAATGAGCAGTTCTTC.

The rearrangement uses TRBV19 and TRBJ1-5, with 8 nucleotides matching TRBD1. The V segment lost 6 bases and the J segment 3 bases; nucleotides outside the gene matches: 1. This CDR3 comprises 13 residues. Germline V lookup: CDR1 LNHDA, CDR2 SQIVND (reference sequence). The CDR3: CASRDRVNQPQHF. CDR3 coding DNA: TGTGCCAGTAGGGACAGGGTCAATCAGCCCCAGCATTTT.

J is TRBJ2-3 and V is TRBV6-5; 11 nucleotides agree with TRBD2. Germline CDR1 is MNHEY and CDR2 is SVGAGI. The trim removed 6 bases at V and 1 base at J, leaving 3 bases unmatched. CDR3 length: 15 amino acids. The CDR3 spells CASSQTSGGTDTQYF. The CDR3 DNA reads TGTGCCAGCAGCCAGACTAGCGGGGGCACAGATACGCAGTATTTT.

This chain joins TRBV11-2 and TRBJ2-1; a possible D gene is TRBD1 (6 bases). The CDR3 totals 14 residues. Trimming took 6 bases from V and 2 from J, leaving 11 bases between them. The germline CDR1 and CDR2 sequences are SGHAT and FQNNGV. This chain's CDR3 is CASRPTGTYNEQFF. As DNA, the CDR3 is TGTGCCAGCAGACCGACAGGAACCTACAATGAGCAGTTCTTC. The whole variable domain, remainder taken from reference TRBV11-2 and TRBJ2-1, is EAGVAQSPRYKIIEKRQSVAFWCNPISGHATLYWYQQILGQGPKLLIQFQNNGVVDDSQLPKDRFSAERLKGVDSTLKIQPAKLEDSAVYLCASRPTGTYNEQFFGPGTRLTVL.

The rearrangement links TRBV6-1 to TRBJ2-3; 10 nucleotides match TRBD2. CDR1 is MNHNS, CDR2 SASEGT, per germline. The CDR3 is 16 residues long. V lost 4 bases, J lost 0 bases, and 4 bases stayed unmatched. The CDR3 DNA is TGTGCCAGCAGTGTTCTAGCGGGAGCGAGCACAGATACGCAGTATTTT. It encodes CASSVLAGASTDTQYF.

V gene TRBV28 combines with J gene TRBJ1-2; D might be TRBD1 (5 bases). The CDR3 is 15 amino acids. V lost 2 bases to trimming and J lost 0 bases, with 10 bases between them. Germline loops: CDR1 MDHEN, CDR2 SYDVKM. The CDR3: CASSLLDSTNYGYTF. In DNA form, the CDR3 reads TGTGCCAGCAGTTTACTAGACAGCACTAACTATGGCTACACCTTC.

The chain has TRBV5-5 and TRBJ2-5; D not certain. Trimming stripped 2 bases from V and 1 base from J, with 9 bases between. This CDR3 spans 14 amino acids. CDR1 is SGHKS, CDR2 YYEKEE, per germline (reference sequence). CDR3 loop: CASSLRGPQETQYF. The CDR3 bases are TGTGCCAGCAGCTTACGTGGGCCCCAAGAGACCCAGTACTTC. The full variable domain, rest sourced from reference TRBV5-5 and TRBJ2-5, is DAGVTQSPTHLIKTRGQQVTLRCSPISGHKSVSWYQQVLGQGPQFIFQYYEKEERGRGNFPDRFSARQFPNYSSELNVNALLLGDSALYLCASSLRGPQETQYFGPGTRLLVL.

J is TRBJ1-4 and V is TRBV5-1, with 7 bases fitting TRBD1. CDR1 is SGHRS, CDR2 YFSETQ, per germline. V dropped 3 bases and J dropped 8; count of bases not matched to a gene: 13. CDR3 length: 16 amino acids. CDR3 DNA sequence: TGCGCCAGCAGCTCCCGGCTCGGGAGACAGGGCGAAAAACTGTTTTTT. It is translated as CASSSRLGRQGEKLFF.

This clone was seen just once. The chain joins TRBV11-2 to TRBJ1-5; a weak D match, TRBD1 (6 bases). Trimming removed 5 bases at V and 7 bases at J, with 18 bases between. CDR3 size: 15 residues. The V gene's germline CDR1 is SGHAT and CDR2 FQNNGV. The CDR3 protein is CASSRAGGRGQPQHF. The CDR3 DNA reads TGTGCCAGCAGCCGGGCCGGGGGGCGCGGACAGCCCCAGCATTTT.

This chain links TRBV7-2 with TRBJ2-2; unclear D gene. The germline CDR1 and CDR2 sequences are SGHTA and FQGNSA. V dropped 2 bases and J dropped 10 bases, with 23 bases sitting between them. CDR3 length: 17 residues. The chain's CDR3 is CASSLSVRSVKLEELFF. CDR3 DNA sequence: TGTGCCAGCAGCTTAAGTGTTCGGTCGGTGAAGCTTGAGGAGCTGTTTTTT.

The CDR3 DNA sequence: TGTGCCAGCAGCCTCCTGACTAGCGGGAGTAGGTACGAGCAGTACTTC. Translation gives CASSLLTSGSRYEQYF. The chain employs TRBV14 and TRBJ2-7, with TRBD2 identical over 12 bases. Germline lookup yields CDR1 SGHDN and CDR2 FVKESK. The CDR3 sequence is 16 residues long. Trimming cost V 4 bases and J 4 bases; bases outside gene matches: 8.

The rearrangement joins TRBV27 to TRBJ2-7, with TRBD1 as a possible D gene (6 bases). The CDR3 covers 14 residues. Germline CDR1 is MNHEY and CDR2 is SMNVEV (reference sequence). Deletions cut 2 bases from V and 4 bases from J, with 12 bases between. As DNA, the CDR3 is TGTGCCAGCAGTTTAGGGGGCGACAGTTACGAGCAGTACTTC. Translating gives CASSLGGDSYEQYF.

This chain links TRBV3-1 (or the pseudogene TRBV3-2) with TRBJ1-1; D not resolved. This CDR3 contains 13 residues. The germline V and J ends were trimmed by 3 bases and 1 base, with 6 bases remaining between them. Germline CDR1 is LGHDT and CDR2 is YNNKEL (reference sequence). The CDR3: CASSQGANTEAFF. Written as DNA, the CDR3 is TGTGCCAGCAGCCAGGGAGCGAACACTGAAGCTTTCTTT.

V gene TRBV5-1 combines with J gene TRBJ2-3, with D maybe TRBD1 (5 bases). The CDR3 covers 12 residues. V was pared by 5 bases and J by 6 bases, with 10 bases between. Germline lookup yields CDR1 SGHRS and CDR2 YFSETQ. CDR3 protein: CASRVPGDTQYF. CDR3 nucleotide sequence: TGCGCCAGCAGGGTCCCAGGGGATACGCAGTATTTT.

The chain carries TRBV29-1 and TRBJ2-7; TRBD2 might be the D (6 bases). V was clipped by 6 bases and J by 6 bases, with 15 bases between them. This CDR3 comprises 12 residues. Germline CDR1 and CDR2: SQVTM and ANQGSEA. This chain's CDR3 is CSVRGPMTEQYF. The CDR3 region has the DNA TGCAGCGTGCGGGGCCCTATGACCGAGCAGTACTTC.